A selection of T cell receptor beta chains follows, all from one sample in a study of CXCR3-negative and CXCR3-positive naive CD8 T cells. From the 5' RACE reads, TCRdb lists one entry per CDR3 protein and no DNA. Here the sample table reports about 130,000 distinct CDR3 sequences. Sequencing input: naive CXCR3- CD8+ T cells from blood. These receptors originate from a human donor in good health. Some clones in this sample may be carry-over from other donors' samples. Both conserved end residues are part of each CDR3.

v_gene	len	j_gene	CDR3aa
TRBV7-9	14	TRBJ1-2	CASSSRPSLQGYTF
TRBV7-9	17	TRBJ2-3	CASSLRTGTKSTDTQYF
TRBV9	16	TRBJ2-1	CASSEGLAGGYNEQFF
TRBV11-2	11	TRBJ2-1	CASSLVFEQFF
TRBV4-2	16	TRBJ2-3	CASSPGVGLATDTQYF
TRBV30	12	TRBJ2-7	CAWSVRIYEQYF
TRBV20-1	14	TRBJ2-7	CSASPRDREYEQYF
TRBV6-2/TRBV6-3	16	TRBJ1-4	CASSSTTGSTNEKLFF
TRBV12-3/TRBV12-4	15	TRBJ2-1	CASSFPAGGPNEQFF
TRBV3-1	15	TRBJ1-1	CASSRRQGGDTEAFF
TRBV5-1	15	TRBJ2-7	CASTPSGTGMYEQYF
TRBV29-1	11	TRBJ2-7	CSVVVVYEQYF
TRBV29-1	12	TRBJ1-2	CSVEGTIYGYTF
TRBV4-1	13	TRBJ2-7	CASSQDLSYEQYF
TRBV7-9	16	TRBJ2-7	CASSLAAGGPAYEQYF
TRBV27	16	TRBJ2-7	CASSPPRTGGYYEQYF
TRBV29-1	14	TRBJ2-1	CSVAVGPSGNEQFF
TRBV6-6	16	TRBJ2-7	CASSYSSRGPSYEQYF
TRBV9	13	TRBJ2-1	CASSVEGYGEQFF
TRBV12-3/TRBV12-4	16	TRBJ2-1	CASSFWLLASHNEQFF